The clone carrying this T cell receptor beta chain came up many times. This entry belongs to a study of regulatory T cells in long-lasting Graves disease. Sequencing libraries for TCR beta were prepared with iRepertoire HTBI primers and Arm-PCR of CDR3 regions. TCRdb re-derived calls from the multiplex PCR reads in MiXCR, one entry per CDR3 protein. Of roughly 610,000 distinct CDR3 sequences listed, 15% to 20% are singletons. Germline assignment: CDR1 PRHDT and CDR2 FYEKMQ (reference sequence). Trimming left V 5 bases short and J 6 bases short, with 12 bases between. CDR3 length: 13 amino acids. Described time point: newly diagnosed GD, antithyroid drugs for less than 3 months. The TCR library was made from RNA that had been extracted from PBMCs in TRIzol. The same sample was also used in a study of T cells in Graves' hyperthyroidism and ophthalmopathy. That publication notes: The HTBI set primed first-round TCR CDR3 RT-PCR. Most expanded thyroid clonotypes above 0.001 recurred in blood.

The chain carries TRBV13 and TRBJ2-3; no reliable D call. The sample was peripheral blood mononuclear cells (PBMCs), taken at new diagnosis, from a patient treated with antithyroid drugs. The sequence derives from a man between 18 and 29 years old with Graves disease. The CDR3 here is CASSQESRDTQYF. As DNA, the CDR3 is TGTGCCAGCAGCCAAGAATCAAGGGATACGCAGTATTTT.